This is a list of T cell receptor beta chains from one sample in a study of shared clonotypes between healthy human individuals. TCRdb keeps only in-frame clones here, not all; method: immunoSEQ multiplex PCR. Found here are more than 1 million clones, approximately 78% of them singletons; the top ten hold under 0.6%. Sequences were obtained from memory CD4+ T cells from PBMCs. The origin of the receptors is a man aged 18 to 30 in good health. Some clones in this sample may be carry-over from other donors' samples. CDR3s include the opening cysteine and the closing phenylalanine or tryptophan. A D gene is named only where the DNA matches it firmly. Part of the rows lack a size; the others show once, few, many or a class for expanded clones.

d_call j_call clone_size v_call cdr3_aa cdr3_nt
NA TRBJ1-1 NA TRBV28 CASPGDLNKNTEAFF TGTGCCAGCCCCGGGGACCTAAATAAGAACACTGAAGCTTTCTTT
TRBD2 TRBJ2-1 NA TRBV6-5 CASSYYREGYNEQFF TGTGCCAGCAGTTACTACCGGGAGGGATACAATGAGCAGTTCTTC
NA TRBJ2-1 NA TRBV6-5 CASYSALYNEQFF TGTGCCAGCTACTCCGCCCTATACAATGAGCAGTTCTTC
TRBD1 TRBJ1-4 NA TRBV6-6 CASSSRDRGTQKLFF TGTGCCAGCAGTTCCCGGGACAGGGGGACTCAAAAACTGTTTTTT
NA TRBJ1-2 NA TRBV6-5 CASSYSTGRRGYTF TGTGCCAGCAGTTACTCGACGGGACGGCGGGGCTACACCTTC
NA TRBJ2-7 NA TRBV29-1 CSVESGGYEQYF TGCAGCGTTGAGAGCGGAGGCTACGAGCAGTACTTC
NA TRBJ1-3 NA TRBV6-1 CASSRSDGSTIYF TGTGCCAGCAGCCGTTCCGATGGAAGCACCATATATTTT
TRBD1 TRBJ2-2 NA TRBV19 CASTPRTGNTGELFF TGTGCCAGTACCCCCAGGACAGGGAACACCGGGGAGCTGTTTTTT
NA TRBJ1-1 few TRBV30 CAWSVNPGSAEAFF TGTGCCTGGAGTGTCAACCCAGGTAGCGCTGAAGCTTTCTTT
NA TRBJ2-5 NA TRBV5-1 CASSPEWGSETQYF TGCGCCAGCAGCCCAGAATGGGGGTCGGAGACCCAGTACTTC
TRBD1 TRBJ1-5 NA TRBV7-9 CASSLVLGQGAAQPQHF TGTGCCAGCAGCTTAGTTCTTGGACAGGGGGCAGCTCAGCCCCAGCATTTT
TRBD1 TRBJ2-7 once TRBV11-2 CASSFAYGQGSEQYF TGTGCCAGCAGCTTCGCCTATGGACAGGGCAGCGAGCAGTACTTC
NA TRBJ2-7 NA TRBV6-1 CASSEGAGDGGEQYF TGTGCCAGCAGTGAGGGGGCAGGGGATGGGGGTGAGCAGTACTTC
NA TRBJ1-1 few TRBV28 CASSLTLSEAFF TGTGCCAGCAGTTTAACCCTCAGTGAAGCTTTCTTT
NA TRBJ1-4 NA TRBV4-1 CASSQLPGYEVGKLFF TGCGCCAGCAGCCAATTACCGGGTTACGAGGTGGGAAAACTGTTTTTT
NA TRBJ2-5 NA TRBV5-3 CARRPRGAGVKKTQYF TGTGCCAGAAGACCAAGGGGCGCAGGGGTCAAAAAGACCCAGTACTTC
TRBD1 TRBJ1-5 NA TRBV7-9 CASSSTGGPNQPQHF TGTGCCAGCAGCTCGACAGGGGGACCCAATCAGCCCCAGCATTTT
NA TRBJ1-4 NA TRBV28 CASSLAEKLFF TGTGCCAGCAGTTTAGCTGAAAAACTGTTTTTT
NA TRBJ1-4 NA TRBV15 CATSRDNREKLFF TGTGCCACCAGCAGAGATAATCGGGAAAAACTGTTTTTT
NA TRBJ1-5 NA TRBV18 CASSWVPDQPQHF TGTGCCAGCTCATGGGTTCCGGATCAGCCCCAGCATTTT
NA TRBJ1-2 NA TRBV9 CASSVEREKDRYGYTF TGTGCCAGCAGCGTAGAGAGAGAAAAGGATCGCTATGGCTACACCTTC
TRBD1 TRBJ2-7 NA TRBV18 CASSPGQGIFYEQYF TGTGCCAGCTCACCGGGACAGGGGATTTTTTACGAGCAGTACTTC
TRBD1 TRBJ2-7 NA TRBV11-2 CASRRQGSEFYEQYF TGTGCCAGCAGAAGACAGGGGTCAGAGTTCTACGAGCAGTACTTC
NA TRBJ1-5 NA TRBV18 CASSPRGPNQPQHF TGTGCCAGCTCACCCAGGGGCCCCAATCAGCCCCAGCATTTT
TRBD2 TRBJ2-2 few TRBV11-2 CASSLDLPGRARTGELFF TGTGCCAGCAGCTTAGATCTCCCGGGGAGGGCCCGGACCGGGGAGCTGTTTTTT
NA TRBJ1-4 NA TRBV28 CASSLYVLHNEKLFF TGTGCCAGCAGTTTATACGTCTTACATAATGAAAAACTGTTTTTT
NA TRBJ2-5 NA TRBV4-2 CASSQGEVAEETQYF TGTGCCAGCAGCCAAGGGGAAGTAGCGGAAGAGACCCAGTACTTC
TRBD2 TRBJ2-2 NA TRBV18 CASSPMRTGGNTGELFF TGTGCCAGCTCACCAATGAGGACGGGAGGAAACACCGGGGAGCTGTTTTTT
NA TRBJ2-6 NA TRBV28 CASSLWVGGDSGANVLTF TGTGCCAGCAGTTTATGGGTAGGTGGCGACTCTGGGGCCAACGTCCTGACTTTC
NA TRBJ2-7 NA TRBV7-2 CASSLEIRRLYEQYF TGTGCCAGCAGCCTAGAGATTAGGCGTTTGTACGAGCAGTACTTC
NA TRBJ2-7 NA TRBV11-2 CASSLAQGYEQYF TGTGCCAGCAGCTTAGCGCAGGGGTACGAGCAGTACTTC
TRBD1 TRBJ1-1 few TRBV29-1 CSVAHGQDFTEAFF TGCAGCGTTGCGCATGGACAGGACTTCACTGAAGCTTTCTTT
NA TRBJ1-2 NA TRBV5-4 CASSYVEGGRGYTF TGTGCCAGCAGCTATGTAGAAGGGGGACGTGGCTACACCTTC
NA TRBJ1-2 NA TRBV10-2 CASKKDYGYTF TGCGCCAGCAAGAAGGACTATGGCTACACCTTC
TRBD1 TRBJ1-1 few TRBV6-5 CASTGRGRSGGRAFF TGTGCCAGCACCGGCAGGGGGCGCTCGGGGGGGAGAGCTTTCTTT
TRBD2 TRBJ2-5 NA TRBV7-2 CASSPGLAGGPRETQYF TGTGCCAGCAGCCCTGGACTAGCGGGAGGGCCGAGGGAGACCCAGTACTTC
NA TRBJ2-3 NA TRBV7-9 CASSLKSLKWRGADTQYF TGTGCCAGCAGCTTAAAAAGCCTCAAGTGGCGGGGCGCAGATACGCAGTATTTT
NA TRBJ1-3 NA TRBV15 CATSRDPAGAGNTIYF TGTGCCACCAGCAGAGATCCGGCAGGGGCTGGAAACACCATATATTTT
NA TRBJ1-2 once TRBV6-6 CASSYLNYYGYTF TGTGCCAGCAGTTATCTGAATTACTATGGCTACACCTTC
NA TRBJ2-1 NA TRBV20-1 CSAREDNEQFF TGCAGTGCTAGAGAGGACAATGAGCAGTTCTTC
TRBD2 TRBJ2-4 NA TRBV19 CASSSPGLGTQNIQYF TGTGCCAGTAGTTCGCCGGGACTAGGGACCCAAAACATTCAGTACTTC